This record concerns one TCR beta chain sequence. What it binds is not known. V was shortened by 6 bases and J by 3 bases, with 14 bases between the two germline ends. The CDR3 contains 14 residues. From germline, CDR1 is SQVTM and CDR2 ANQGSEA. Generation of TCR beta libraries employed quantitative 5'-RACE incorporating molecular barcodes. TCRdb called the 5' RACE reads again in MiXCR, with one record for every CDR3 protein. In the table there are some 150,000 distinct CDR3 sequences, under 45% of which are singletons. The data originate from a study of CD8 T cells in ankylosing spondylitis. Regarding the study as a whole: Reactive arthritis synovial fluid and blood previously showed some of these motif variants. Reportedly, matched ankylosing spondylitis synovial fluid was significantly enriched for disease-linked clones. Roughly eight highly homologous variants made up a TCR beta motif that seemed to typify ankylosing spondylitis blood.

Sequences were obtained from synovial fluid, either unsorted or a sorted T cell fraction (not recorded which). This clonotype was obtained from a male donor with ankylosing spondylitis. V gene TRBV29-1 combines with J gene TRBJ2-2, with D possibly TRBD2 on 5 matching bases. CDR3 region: CSVGSEVYTGELFF. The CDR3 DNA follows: TGCAGCGTCGGGTCGGAGGTCTACACCGGGGAGCTGTTTTTT.